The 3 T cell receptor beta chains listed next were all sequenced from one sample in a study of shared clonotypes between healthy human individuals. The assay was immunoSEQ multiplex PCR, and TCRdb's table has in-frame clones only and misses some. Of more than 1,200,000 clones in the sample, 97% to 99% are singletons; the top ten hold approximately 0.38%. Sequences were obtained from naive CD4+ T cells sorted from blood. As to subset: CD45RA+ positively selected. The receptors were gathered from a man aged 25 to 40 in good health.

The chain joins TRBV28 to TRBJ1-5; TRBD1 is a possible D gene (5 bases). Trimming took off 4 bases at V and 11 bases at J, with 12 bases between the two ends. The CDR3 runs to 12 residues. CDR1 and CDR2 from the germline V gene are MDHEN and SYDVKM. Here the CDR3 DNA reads TGTGCCAGCAGTTACCAGGGTATGGCCCAGCATTTT. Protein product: CASSYQGMAQHF.

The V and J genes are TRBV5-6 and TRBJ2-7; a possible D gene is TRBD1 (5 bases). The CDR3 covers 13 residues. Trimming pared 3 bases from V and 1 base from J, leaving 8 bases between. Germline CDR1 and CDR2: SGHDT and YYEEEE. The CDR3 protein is CASSSPGSYEQYF. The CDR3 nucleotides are TGTGCCAGCAGCTCCCCAGGGTCCTACGAGCAGTACTTC. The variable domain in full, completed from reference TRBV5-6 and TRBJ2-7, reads DAGVTQSPTHLIKTRGQQVTLRCSPKSGHDTVSWYQQALGQGPQFIFQYYEEEERQRGNFPDRFSGHQFPNYSSELNVNALLLGDSALYLCASSSPGSYEQYFGPGTRLTVT.

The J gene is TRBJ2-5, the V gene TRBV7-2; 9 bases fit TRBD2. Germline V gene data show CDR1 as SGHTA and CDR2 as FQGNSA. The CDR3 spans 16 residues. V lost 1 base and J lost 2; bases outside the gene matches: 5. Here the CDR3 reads CASSLDWTSAQETQYF. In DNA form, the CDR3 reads TGTGCCAGCAGCTTAGATTGGACTAGCGCACAAGAGACCCAGTACTTC.